This T cell receptor beta chain was retrieved from a study of shared clonotypes between healthy human individuals. Study-level findings and limits: Naive CD4 clonotypes were shared across several donors at 4.5% to 6%.

This clone was found a few times. Antigen specificity is unknown. Trimming took 8 bases from V and 0 from J; bases not matched to a gene: 7. Germline V gene data show CDR1 as SGHNT and CDR2 as YYREEE (reference sequence). The CDR3 has 14 amino acids. Some clones are missing from TCRdb's copy, which holds only in-frame ones; the method was immunoSEQ multiplex PCR. The sample records about 2 million clones, approximately 95% being singletons. The gene calls are TRBV5-4 and TRBJ1-2; 7 nucleotides align to TRBD1. Sequenced input: naive CD4+ T cells sorted from blood. The sample's subset: CD45RA+ positively selected. This receptor was taken from a man aged 18 to 35 in good health. CDR3 coding DNA: TGTGCCAGAGCGAACAGGGGAGCTAACTATGGCTACACCTTC. It encodes CARANRGANYGYTF. Supplemented by reference TRBV5-4 and TRBJ1-2, the full variable domain reads ETGVTQSPTHLIKTRGQQVTLRCSSQSGHNTVSWYQQALGQGPQFIFQYYREEENGRGNFPPRFSGLQFPNYSSELNVNALELDDSALYLCARANRGANYGYTFGSGTRLTVV.